This is a list of T cell receptor beta chains from one sample in a study of T-cell memory formation after mild COVID-19. MiXCR, run by TCRdb on the 5' RACE reads, gives a single entry per CDR3 protein. This repertoire shows roughly 560,000 distinct CDR3 sequences, roughly 20% found once; its top ten account for about 12%. Sequenced material: PBMCs or a T cell subset sorted from them (not recorded which). The receptor set was obtained from an adult woman who had mild COVID-19 (a few samples of this study predate the infection). Cell type and time point are not known. The CDR3 runs from the conserved cysteine through the conserved F or W. A D gene is named only where the DNA matches it firmly. The size of a clone is reported for some rows only, either as once, few or many, or as a class for expanded clones.

TRBV29-1	TRBJ1-3	.	few	CSVDHDSGNTIYF	TGCAGCGTTGACCACGACTCTGGAAACACCATATATTTT
TRBV5-1	TRBJ2-1	.	few	CASSGGHPGNNEQFF	TGCGCCAGCAGCGGGGGTCACCCAGGGAACAATGAGCAGTTCTTC
TRBV6-4	TRBJ2-1	TRBD2	.	CASSDLRTSGNINEQFF	TGTGCCAGCAGTGACCTCCGGACTAGCGGGAACATCAATGAGCAGTTCTTC
TRBV20-1	TRBJ2-3	.	few	CSVRSSTQYF	TGCAGTGTGAGGAGCAGTACGCAGTATTTT
TRBV19	TRBJ2-3	.	.	CASSMARTDTQYF	TGTGCCAGTAGTATGGCCCGGACAGATACGCAGTATTTT
TRBV5-1	TRBJ2-1	TRBD2	.	CASSLGGTSGSNEQFF	TGCGCCAGCAGCCTTGGGGGGACTAGCGGGAGTAATGAGCAGTTCTTC
TRBV7-3	TRBJ2-3	.	few	CASSITGLPPSTDTQYF	TGTGCCAGCAGCATAACGGGACTCCCACCTTCCACAGATACGCAGTATTTT
TRBV15	TRBJ1-1	.	few	CATSKWSSGVAFF	TGTGCCACCAGCAAATGGTCCTCAGGAGTAGCTTTCTTT
TRBV6-5	TRBJ2-7	.	few	CASIPRAGSYEQYF	TGTGCCAGCATTCCGAGGGCAGGATCCTACGAGCAGTACTTC
TRBV4-1	TRBJ2-1	TRBD2	few	CASSQEELAGGGYNEQFF	TGCGCCAGCAGCCAAGAGGAGCTAGCGGGGGGAGGTTACAATGAGCAGTTCTTC
TRBV12-3/TRBV12-4	TRBJ2-5	TRBD2	few	CASSFVGGSRETQYF	TGTGCCAGCAGTTTCGTGGGGGGGAGCAGAGAGACCCAGTACTTC
TRBV20-1	TRBJ2-3	.	.	CSARVGLEEPSTDTQYF	TGCAGTGCTAGAGTGGGGTTGGAGGAACCGAGCACAGATACGCAGTATTTT
TRBV30	TRBJ2-7	TRBD1	few	CAWRPGQGLNEQYF	TGTGCCTGGAGGCCGGGACAGGGTCTTAACGAGCAGTACTTC
TRBV5-1	TRBJ2-7	.	.	CASSLAETRSSYEQYF	TGCGCCAGCAGCTTGGCCGAGACACGAAGCTCCTACGAGCAGTACTTC
TRBV11-2	TRBJ2-7	.	few	CASSLLTIPSYEQYF	TGTGCCAGCAGCTTATTAACCATCCCCTCCTACGAGCAGTACTTC
TRBV5-1	TRBJ2-3	.	few	CASSKDSPTDTQYF	TGCGCCAGCAGCAAGGACTCGCCCACAGATACGCAGTATTTT
TRBV5-1	TRBJ2-6	.	few	CASSLERISGANVLTF	TGCGCCAGCAGCTTGGAACGGATCTCTGGGGCCAACGTCCTGACTTTC
TRBV5-1	TRBJ2-2	.	many	CASSPRETGELFF	TGCGCCAGCAGCCCACGGGAGACCGGGGAGCTGTTTTTT
TRBV20-1	TRBJ1-5	TRBD1	few	CSAMDRGTYSNQPQHF	TGCAGTGCTATGGACAGGGGGACTTATAGCAATCAGCCCCAGCATTTT